This T cell receptor (beta chain) was observed in a study of synovial regulatory T cells in juvenile arthritis. Matched peripheral blood accompanied the synovial fluid taken from each patient with active arthritis. In regard to this clone: Its antigen is not known.

Study observations and caveats: Synovial Teff and blood CPL repertoires partially overlapped with iaTreg TCR repertoires, which were largely patient-private. CDR3 overlap with synovial Tregs was higher for iaTregs than other blood Tregs.

Generated by immunoSEQ multiplex PCR, the TCRdb table keeps only in-frame clones and is missing some. The listing contains around 2,400 clones. Germline-derived CDR1 and CDR2 are LNHDA and SQIVND (reference sequence). This CDR3 spans 11 amino acids. No DNA is given. Sequencing was performed on Treg cells from the synovium. The genes are TRBV19 and TRBJ1-2; TCRdb lists TRBD1, though no DNA is available to test this call. The sequence was collected from a donor aged 2-30 years with juvenile idiopathic arthritis. The CDR3 is CASTSTGIYTF.